A selection of T cell receptor beta chains follows, all from one sample in a study of vaccination effects on CD4 cells after COVID-19. Their antigens remain unidentified. Assay: immunoSEQ multiplex PCR; the TCRdb copy retains only in-frame clones and omits some. The table records approximately 70,000 clones, 76% of them present only once. The input for sequencing was CD4+ T cells from PBMCs cultured with HCoV-OC43 spike peptides, taken after COVID-19 vaccination. Source of these receptors: a human donor who received a COVID-19 vaccine. CDR3s leave out the opening cysteine and the closing phenylalanine or tryptophan. The size of a clone is reported for some rows only, either as once, few or many, or as a class for expanded clones.

v_call,j_call,clone_size,cdr3_aa
TRBV7-8,TRBJ1-1,NA,ASSPRGDPGQGRERAF
TRBV18,TRBJ1-1,NA,ASSPGTVFMNTEAF
TRBV6-5,TRBJ2-3,once,ASSQQSVDTQY
TRBV9,TRBJ2-5,once,ASSVGLLAGGEETQY
TRBV18,TRBJ1-2,NA,ASSPNQAEKGGYT
TRBV7-3,TRBJ1-1,few,ASSLNSGADTEAF
TRBV7-2,TRBJ1-1,few,ASSLHRADTEAF
TRBV18,TRBJ2-5,NA,ASSQGGGETQY
TRBV28,TRBJ2-6,once,ASSFGGGVRNSGANVLT
TRBV28,TRBJ1-5,NA,AIRGLYSNQPQH
TRBV19,TRBJ1-5,NA,ASRGLPNSNQPQH
TRBV5-8,TRBJ2-1,NA,ASPSTGDEQF
TRBV3-1/TRBV3-2,TRBJ2-2,NA,ASSPHGTATGELF
TRBV9,TRBJ1-2,NA,ASTWIGGKSNYGYT
TRBV5-6,TRBJ1-1,NA,ASSFLGGFEAF
TRBV18,TRBJ2-5,NA,ASSPQETQY
TRBV5-1,TRBJ1-3,NA,ASSSTGGAGGNTIY